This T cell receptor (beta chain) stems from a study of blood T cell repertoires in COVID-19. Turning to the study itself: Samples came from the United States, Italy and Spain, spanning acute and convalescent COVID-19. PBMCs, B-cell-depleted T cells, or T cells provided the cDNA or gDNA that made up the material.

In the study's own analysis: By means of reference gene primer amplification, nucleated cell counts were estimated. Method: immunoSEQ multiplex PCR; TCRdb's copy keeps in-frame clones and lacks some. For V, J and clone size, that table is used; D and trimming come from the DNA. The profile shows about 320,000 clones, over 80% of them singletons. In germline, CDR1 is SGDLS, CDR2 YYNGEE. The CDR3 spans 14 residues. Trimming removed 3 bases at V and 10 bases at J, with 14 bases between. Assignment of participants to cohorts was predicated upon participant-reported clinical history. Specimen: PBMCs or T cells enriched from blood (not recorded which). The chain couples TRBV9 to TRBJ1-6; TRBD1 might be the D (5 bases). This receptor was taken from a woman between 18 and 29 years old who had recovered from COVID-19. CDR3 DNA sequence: TGTGCCAGCAGCGCGCAGGGACTTGGCTCACCCCTCCACTTT. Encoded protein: CASSAQGLGSPLHF. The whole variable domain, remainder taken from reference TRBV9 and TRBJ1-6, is DSGVTQTPKHLITATGQRVTLRCSPRSGDLSVYWYQQSLDQGLQFLIQYYNGEERAKGNILERFSAQQFPDLHSELNLSSLELGDSALYFCASSAQGLGSPLHFGNGTRLTVT.